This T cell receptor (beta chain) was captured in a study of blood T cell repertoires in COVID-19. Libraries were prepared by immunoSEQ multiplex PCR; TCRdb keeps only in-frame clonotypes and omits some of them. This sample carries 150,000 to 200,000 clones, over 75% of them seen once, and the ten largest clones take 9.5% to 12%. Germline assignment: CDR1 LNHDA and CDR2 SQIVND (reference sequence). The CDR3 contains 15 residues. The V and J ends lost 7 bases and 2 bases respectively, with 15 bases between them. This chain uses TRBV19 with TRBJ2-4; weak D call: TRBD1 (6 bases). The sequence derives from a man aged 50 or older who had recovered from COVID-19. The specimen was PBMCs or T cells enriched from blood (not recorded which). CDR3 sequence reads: CASTATGISKNIQYF. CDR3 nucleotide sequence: TGTGCCAGTACTGCAACAGGGATATCCAAAAACATTCAGTACTTC.